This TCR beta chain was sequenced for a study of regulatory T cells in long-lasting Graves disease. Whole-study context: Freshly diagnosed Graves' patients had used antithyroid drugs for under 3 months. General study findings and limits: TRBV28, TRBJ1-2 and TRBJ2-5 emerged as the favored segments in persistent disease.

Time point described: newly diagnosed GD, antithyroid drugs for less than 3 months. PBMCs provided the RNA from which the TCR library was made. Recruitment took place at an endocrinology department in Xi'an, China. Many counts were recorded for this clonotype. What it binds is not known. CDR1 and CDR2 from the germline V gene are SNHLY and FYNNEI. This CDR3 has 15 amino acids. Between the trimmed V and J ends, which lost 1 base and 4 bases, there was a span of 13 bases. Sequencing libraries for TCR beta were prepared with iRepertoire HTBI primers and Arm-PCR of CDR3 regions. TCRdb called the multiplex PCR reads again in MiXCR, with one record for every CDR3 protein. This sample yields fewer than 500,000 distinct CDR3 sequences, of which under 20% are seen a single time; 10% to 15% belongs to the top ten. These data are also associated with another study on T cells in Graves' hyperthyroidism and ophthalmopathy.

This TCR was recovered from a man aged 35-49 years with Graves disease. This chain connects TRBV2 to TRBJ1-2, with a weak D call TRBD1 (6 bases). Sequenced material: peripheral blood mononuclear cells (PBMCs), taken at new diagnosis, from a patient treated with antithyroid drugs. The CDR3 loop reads CASSEVRGMGYGYTF. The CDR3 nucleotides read TGTGCCAGCAGTGAAGTCAGGGGCATGGGCTATGGCTACACCTTC.